These T cell receptor beta chains were read from a single sample in a study of shared clonotypes between healthy human individuals. Assay used: immunoSEQ multiplex PCR; TCRdb lists only in-frame clones, some missing. In the table there are around 560,000 clones, 85% to 95% of which are singletons. Sequenced material: naive CD8+ T cells sorted from blood. The receptors stem from a woman between 25 and 40 years old in good health. Both conserved end residues are part of each CDR3. Fields, in order: V gene, CDR3 protein.

v_call: TRBV28; cdr3_aa: CASSLPSRTGYYEQYF
v_call: TRBV19; cdr3_aa: CASSITGTSGYNEQFF
v_call: TRBV6-5; cdr3_aa: CASSTGAEAFF
v_call: TRBV11-2; cdr3_aa: CASSSLSGPTYEQYF
v_call: TRBV9; cdr3_aa: CASSVALQGYEQYF
v_call: TRBV5-1; cdr3_aa: CASSMQGYNEQFF
v_call: TRBV5-1; cdr3_aa: CASSKGTGSSGANVLTF
v_call: TRBV28; cdr3_aa: CASTSYRESGTEAFF
v_call: TRBV5-6; cdr3_aa: CASSLGSSYEQYF
v_call: TRBV9; cdr3_aa: CASSVGTGNTEAFF
v_call: TRBV27; cdr3_aa: CASSLGQNTEAFF
v_call: TRBV28; cdr3_aa: CASRGTSFSAGELFF
v_call: TRBV13; cdr3_aa: CASSMSGSPLHF
v_call: TRBV5-4; cdr3_aa: CASSLDGLPGTEAFF
v_call: TRBV4-1; cdr3_aa: CASSQGSRETQYF
v_call: TRBV11-1; cdr3_aa: CASSVPQADSTGELFF
v_call: TRBV18; cdr3_aa: CASSEGQKLRDTYEQYF
v_call: TRBV7-3; cdr3_aa: CASSLAWEGPNEQFF
v_call: TRBV19; cdr3_aa: CASSIDKGVYEQYF
v_call: TRBV6-5; cdr3_aa: CASSYTSGFSYNEQFF
v_call: TRBV29-1; cdr3_aa: CSVEDPGTETYEQYF
v_call: TRBV28; cdr3_aa: CASSLDLGLGDYNQPQHF
v_call: TRBV4-1; cdr3_aa: CASSQELQGDGYTF
v_call: TRBV27; cdr3_aa: CASSLSLGEGYNEQFF
v_call: TRBV4-2; cdr3_aa: CASSQESIAVAKNIQYF
v_call: TRBV7-9; cdr3_aa: CASSSGTGVEDEQFF
v_call: TRBV6-1; cdr3_aa: CASSETGDVSYEQYF
v_call: TRBV27; cdr3_aa: CASSNPRDWTRHEQYF
v_call: TRBV19; cdr3_aa: CARARQAYGYTF
v_call: TRBV6-1; cdr3_aa: CASSEVWELFF
v_call: TRBV5-4; cdr3_aa: CASSRQATGAYGYTF